The present T cell receptor beta chain was sequenced within a study of cytomegalovirus exposure and HLA in healthy donors. Germline V gives CDR1 SGHNT, CDR2 YYREEE (reference sequence). With 4 bases removed from V and 8 bases from J, the gap between germline ends came to 10 bases. CDR3 size: 12 residues. The PCR was carried out with 60 Vbeta primers and 13 Jbeta primers. Here immunoSEQ multiplex PCR was the method, and the copy in TCRdb shows in-frame clones only, minus some. The data show around 190,000 clones, with 60% to 85% seen just once and about 1% held by the top ten. The sample consisted of PBMCs. The receptor comes from a woman between 40 and 50 years old in good health and CMV-seronegative. The chain carries TRBV5-4 and TRBJ2-1; D perhaps matches TRBD2 (5 bases). In DNA form, the CDR3 reads TGTGCCAGCAGCGAAACTAGTTATGAGCAGTTCTTC. Amino acid sequence: CASSETSYEQFF.